These 21 T cell receptor beta chains share one sample of origin, sequenced in a study of CD8+ T cells in alopecia areata. Reverse transcription of extracted RNA yielded cDNA, which provided the sequencing template. Here immunoSEQ multiplex PCR was the method, and the copy in TCRdb shows in-frame clones only, minus some. This table holds fewer than 350,000 clones, more than 45% found once. Indicated treatment: oral pan-JAK inhibitor, 5-10 mg twice daily. The sequences come from CD4+ T cells sorted from blood, collected at week 24, from a patient treated with tofacitinib. These receptors all stem from a human donor with alopecia areata.

The chain is built from TRBV30 and TRBJ1-4; D is undetermined. Trimming shortened V by 0 bases and J by 0 bases, and 14 bases separated the two germline ends. CDR3 length equals 17 residues. From germline, CDR1 is GTSNPN and CDR2 SVGIG (reference sequence). The CDR3 loop is CAWSVGFLESTNEKLFF. CDR3 coding DNA: TGTGCCTGGAGTGTAGGCTTCTTGGAGTCAACTAATGAAAAACTGTTTTTT. Full variable domain (outside the CDR3, taken from reference TRBV30 and TRBJ1-4): SQTIHQWPATLVQPVGSPLSLECTVEGTSNPNLYWYRQAAGRGLQLLFYSVGIGQISSEVPQNLSASRPQDRQFILSSKKLLLSDSGFYLCAWSVGFLESTNEKLFFGSGTQLSVL.

The chain recombines TRBV28 with TRBJ1-5; 7 bases map to TRBD1. CDR1 is MDHEN, CDR2 SYDVKM, per germline. The CDR3 spans 14 residues. J lost 3 bases, V lost 8 bases, and 7 bases had no gene match. CDR3 nucleotide sequence: TGTGCCAGCGGACAGGCGTGGGACAATCAGCCCCAGCATTTT. Translating it yields CASGQAWDNQPQHF.

This clone was picked up a small number of times. The chain combines TRBV30 with TRBJ2-5; D is perhaps TRBD1 or TRBD2 (5 bases each). This CDR3 is built from 18 residues. Germline-derived CDR1 and CDR2 are GTSNPN and SVGIG (reference sequence). Trimming took 2 bases from V and 1 from J, leaving 23 bases between them. The CDR3 is CAWSRTLSGATAQETQYF. The CDR3 DNA reads as TGTGCCTGGAGTCGAACGCTCTCCGGGGCAACTGCCCAAGAGACCCAGTACTTC.

This clone was recorded once. This sequence joins TRBV29-1 and TRBJ1-1; 7 bases are a match to TRBD1. Germline V lookup: CDR1 SQVTM, CDR2 ANQGSEA. Unmatched junction bases numbered 7, after V lost 4 bases and J lost 5 bases. This CDR3 is 13 amino acids long. CDR3 sequence reads: CSVVWQGDTEAFF. The CDR3 DNA is TGCAGCGTTGTTTGGCAGGGGGATACTGAAGCTTTCTTT.

This clone came up a few times. The chain combines TRBV5-1 with TRBJ2-3; 8 nucleotides align to TRBD1. V shed 3 bases and J 5 bases; nucleotides not matched to a gene: 5. From germline, CDR1 is SGHRS and CDR2 YFSETQ. CDR3 size: 14 residues. The CDR3 loop is CASSWRQGRDTQYF. The CDR3 DNA follows: TGCGCCAGCAGCTGGAGACAGGGGAGAGATACGCAGTATTTT.

The rearrangement uses TRBV30 and TRBJ1-6, with TRBD1 as a possible D gene (5 bases). This CDR3 has 13 residues. Germline CDR1 is GTSNPN and CDR2 is SVGIG (reference sequence). Trimming cost V 7 bases and J 6 bases, with 13 bases left between them. Here the CDR3 DNA reads TGTGCCTCATATTCAGGGTTTAATTCACCCCTCCACTTT. It is translated as CASYSGFNSPLHF. Full variable domain (rest looked up from reference TRBV30 and TRBJ1-6): SQTIHQWPATLVQPVGSPLSLECTVEGTSNPNLYWYRQAAGRGLQLLFYSVGIGQISSEVPQNLSASRPQDRQFILSSKKLLLSDSGFYLCASYSGFNSPLHFGNGTRLTVT.

V usage is TRBV4-1 and J usage is TRBJ1-5; D possibly corresponds to TRBD1 (5 bases). Germline CDR1 MGHRA, CDR2 YSYEKL. Deletions cut 2 bases from V and 11 bases from J, with 16 bases between. The CDR3 sequence is 14 residues long. The CDR3: CASSQQTASATQHF. As DNA, the CDR3 is TGCGCCAGCAGCCAACAGACAGCCTCGGCGACCCAGCATTTT.

This clone was recorded once. This rearrangement joins TRBV4-1 to TRBJ1-1, with no clear D. CDR1 and CDR2 from the germline V gene are MGHRA and YSYEKL. The CDR3 loop spans 15 amino acids. V lost 1 base to trimming and J lost 0 bases, with 9 bases between them. The CDR3 loop is CASSQGPSMNTEAFF. The CDR3 bases are TGCGCCAGCAGCCAAGGTCCCAGCATGAACACTGAAGCTTTCTTT.

The V gene is TRBV29-1, the J gene TRBJ1-4, with 7 bases lining up with TRBD1. Trimming took 6 bases from V and 5 from J; bases not matched to a gene: 3. CDR3 size: 12 residues. Germline CDR1 SQVTM, CDR2 ANQGSEA. CDR3 nucleotide sequence: TGCAGCGTGCAGACAGGGAATGAAAAACTGTTTTTT. Protein: CSVQTGNEKLFF.

This clone was counted between two and nine times. V and J are TRBV2 and TRBJ1-4; no reliable D call. Germline loops: CDR1 SNHLY, CDR2 FYNNEI. CDR3 length: 14 residues. DNA of the CDR3: TGTGCGAACGGTGGAGGGTCCGGTAATGAAAAACTGTTTTTT. This gives the protein CANGGGSGNEKLFF.

The rearrangement uses TRBV29-1 and TRBJ2-2; perhaps TRBD1 as D (5 bases). V dropped 3 bases and J dropped 4 bases, with 12 bases sitting between them. The CDR3 is 14 residues long. Germline V CDR1 and CDR2: SQVTM, ANQGSEA. The CDR3 spells CSVDRVRTTGELFF. Here the CDR3 DNA reads TGCAGCGTTGACAGGGTACGGACCACCGGGGAGCTGTTTTTT.

The V and J genes are TRBV4-2 and TRBJ2-1; 7 nucleotides match TRBD2. Germline trimming cut 1 base from V and 2 bases from J; bases unmatched to any gene: 5. The germline gives CDR1 LGHNA, CDR2 YNFKEQ. The CDR3 runs to 16 residues. This CDR3 is CASSQGEGRPYNEQFF. The CDR3 coding sequence is TGTGCCAGCAGCCAAGGGGAGGGGAGACCCTACAATGAGCAGTTCTTC.

This clone was counted only a few times. The genes are TRBV9 and TRBJ1-1; D is undetermined. With 4 bases removed from V and 4 bases from J, the gap between germline ends came to 11 bases. There are 13 residues in the CDR3. CDR1 is SGDLS, CDR2 YYNGEE, per germline. For the CDR3, the DNA is TGTGCCAGCAGCAATAGGGCCCTCACTGAAGCTTTCTTT. This gives the protein CASSNRALTEAFF.

This clone has just a few counts. V usage is TRBV6-5 and J usage is TRBJ1-2; 10 bases are a match to TRBD1. Germline V gene data show CDR1 as MNHEY and CDR2 as SVGAGI. The CDR3 runs to 15 residues. The junction had 9 bases not matched to a gene; V was cut back by 6 bases and J by 5 bases. The CDR3 coding sequence is TGTGCCAGCAGCCCACCCCGGGACAGGGGTTATGGCTACACCTTC. Encoded protein: CASSPPRDRGYGYTF.

The chain links TRBV2 to TRBJ2-5; D ambiguous. Trimming pared 7 bases from V and 2 bases from J, leaving 8 bases between. Germline V gene sequence: CDR1 SNHLY, CDR2 FYNNEI. This CDR3 contains 12 residues. The CDR3, as DNA: TGTGCCAGCATAGGCAGGCAAGAGACCCAGTACTTC. Amino acid sequence: CASIGRQETQYF.

This clone was seen a few times. The chain couples TRBV30 to TRBJ1-2; a possible D gene is TRBD1 (6 bases). Looked up from germline, CDR1 is GTSNPN and CDR2 is SVGIG (reference sequence). The CDR3 extends over 13 amino acids. V was clipped by 2 bases and J by 4 bases, with 11 bases between them. The CDR3 reads CAWSKDSFYGYTF. In DNA, the CDR3 is TGTGCCTGGAGTAAGGACAGTTTCTATGGCTACACCTTC. Full variable domain (remainder filled in from reference TRBV30 and TRBJ1-2): SQTIHQWPATLVQPVGSPLSLECTVEGTSNPNLYWYRQAAGRGLQLLFYSVGIGQISSEVPQNLSASRPQDRQFILSSKKLLLSDSGFYLCAWSKDSFYGYTFGSGTRLTVV.

The rearrangement joins TRBV7-2 to TRBJ2-3; 10 nucleotides match TRBD1. The CDR3 contains 16 residues. From germline, CDR1 is SGHTA and CDR2 FQGNSA. V shed 2 bases and J 4 bases; nucleotides not matched to a gene: 6. In DNA form, the CDR3 reads TGTGCCAGCAGCTTAACTCGGGACAGGGGTTCAGATACGCAGTATTTT. It specifies CASSLTRDRGSDTQYF.

The CDR3 coding sequence is TGTGCCACCAAACTAGCGGGGGACACAGATACGCAGTATTTT. This encodes CATKLAGDTDTQYF. The chain links TRBV15 to TRBJ2-3; TRBD2 agrees at 11 bases. This CDR3 is 14 amino acids long. V lost 7 bases to trimming and J lost 2 bases; unmatched junction nucleotides: 2. In germline, CDR1 is LNHNV, CDR2 YYDKDF (reference sequence).

The rearrangement links TRBV30 to TRBJ2-7, with D perhaps matching TRBD1 or TRBD2 (5 bases each). CDR1 and CDR2 from the germline V gene are GTSNPN and SVGIG (reference sequence). CDR3 length: 13 residues. Between the trimmed V and J ends, which lost 5 bases and 3 bases, there was a span of 14 bases. CDR3 sequence reads: CAWSGTDVYEQYF. The CDR3 DNA follows: TGTGCCTGGTCCGGGACCGACGTCTACGAGCAGTACTTC.

To note about this clone: The identical CDR3 is also encoded by other nucleotide sequences in the sample. This chain joins TRBV30 and TRBJ2-5; no clear D. Germline V gives CDR1 GTSNPN, CDR2 SVGIG (reference sequence). V was pared by 3 bases and J by 2 bases, with 10 bases between. The CDR3 loop spans 13 amino acids. Written as DNA, the CDR3 is TGTGCCTGGAGCGTACGGCGGCAAGAGACCCAGTACTTC. It is translated as CAWSVRRQETQYF.

Turning to this clone: Other DNA sequences in the sample encode the same CDR3. The DNA for the CDR3 is TGCGCCAGCAGCCAGGACTCCTCTGGGGCCAACGTCCTGACTTTC. Its translation is CASSQDSSGANVLTF. This chain links TRBV5-1 with TRBJ2-6; TRBD2 might be the D (5 bases). The V gene's germline CDR1 is SGHRS and CDR2 YFSETQ. V shed 4 bases and J shed 0 bases, with 8 bases lying between them. This CDR3 has 15 amino acids. Full variable domain (outside the CDR3, taken from reference TRBV5-1 and TRBJ2-6): KAGVTQTPRYLIKTRGQQVTLSCSPISGHRSVSWYQQTPGQGLQFLFEYFSETQRNKGNFPGRFSGRQFSNSRSEMNVSTLELGDSALYLCASSQDSSGANVLTFGAGSRLTVL.